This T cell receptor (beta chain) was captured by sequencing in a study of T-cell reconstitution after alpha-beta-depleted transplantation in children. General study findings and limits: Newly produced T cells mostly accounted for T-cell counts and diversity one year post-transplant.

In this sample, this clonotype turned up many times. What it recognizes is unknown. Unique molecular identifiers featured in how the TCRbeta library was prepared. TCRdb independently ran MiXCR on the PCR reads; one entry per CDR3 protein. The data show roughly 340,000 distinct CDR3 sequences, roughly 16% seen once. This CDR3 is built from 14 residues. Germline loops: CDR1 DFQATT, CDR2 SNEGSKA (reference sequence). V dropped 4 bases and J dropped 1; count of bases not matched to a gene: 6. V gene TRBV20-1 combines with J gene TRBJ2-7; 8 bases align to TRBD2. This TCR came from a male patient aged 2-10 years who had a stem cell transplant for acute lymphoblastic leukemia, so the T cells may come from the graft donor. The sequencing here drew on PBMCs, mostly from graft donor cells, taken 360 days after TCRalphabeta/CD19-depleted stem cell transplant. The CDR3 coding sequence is TGCAGTGCTATGCCCCAGCGGGGGTCCTACGAGCAGTACTTC. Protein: CSAMPQRGSYEQYF.